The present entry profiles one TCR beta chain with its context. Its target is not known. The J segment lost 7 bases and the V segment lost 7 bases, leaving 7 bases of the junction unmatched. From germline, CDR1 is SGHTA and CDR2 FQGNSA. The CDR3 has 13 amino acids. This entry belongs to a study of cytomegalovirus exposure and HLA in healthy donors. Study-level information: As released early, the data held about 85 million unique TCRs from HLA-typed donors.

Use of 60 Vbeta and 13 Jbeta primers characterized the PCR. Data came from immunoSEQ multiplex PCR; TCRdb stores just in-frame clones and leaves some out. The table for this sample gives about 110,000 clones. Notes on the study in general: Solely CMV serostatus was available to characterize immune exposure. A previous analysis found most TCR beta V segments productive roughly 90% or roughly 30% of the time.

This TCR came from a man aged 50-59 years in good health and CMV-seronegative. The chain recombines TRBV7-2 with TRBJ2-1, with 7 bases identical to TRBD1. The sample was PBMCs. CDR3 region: CASNDRVWNEQFF. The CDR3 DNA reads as TGTGCCAGCAACGACAGGGTTTGGAATGAGCAGTTCTTC. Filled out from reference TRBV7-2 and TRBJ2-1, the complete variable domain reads GAGVSQSPSNKVTEKGKDVELRCDPISGHTALYWYRQSLGQGLEFLIYFQGNSAPDKSGLPSDRFSAERTGGSVSTLTIQRTQQEDSAVYLCASNDRVWNEQFFGPGTRLTVL.